This TCR beta chain is drawn from a study of OX40 agonist ivuxolimab in advanced cancers. Study context: Patients were 65% to 85% male with ages about 23 to 79, mean around 61. Study-level results: On average, CD8+ T cells showed a greater number of expanded clones than CD4+. There was clonal expansion of CD4+ and CD8+ blood T cells by week 6 at 0.1 to 3.0 mg/kg.

Germline V CDR1 and CDR2: SSHAT, FNYEAQ (reference sequence). The CDR3 is 16 amino acids. Repertoires were generated with immunoSEQ multiplex PCR, while TCRdb's copy carries only in-frame clones and drops some. Of tens of thousands of clones listed, around 91% are singletons. Comment on this clone: The antigen remains unidentified. At one boundary the junction diverges from the germline segment, which might be a read error.

The chain combines TRBV7-7 with TRBJ2-2, with a weak D call TRBD2 (6 bases). Here the sequenced sample was CD4+ or CD8+ T cells sorted from blood, taken in a trial of the OX40 agonist ivuxolimab. The sequence was collected from an adult with an advanced solid tumor such as melanoma, head and neck, liver or kidney cancer. The CDR3 region is CASSPVGGVGTGELFF. DNA of the CDR3: TGTGCTAGCAGCCCCGTGGGGGGAGTAGGGACCGGGGAGCTGTTTTTT.